A single TCR beta chain is shown here with its context. This entry comes from a study of patients and donors after allogeneic stem cell transplantation. A single record per CDR3 protein comes from TCRdb applying MiXCR to the RT-PCR reads. Of roughly 880,000 distinct CDR3 sequences in the sample, over 15% are singletons; the top ten hold 5% to 6.5%. Sequencing was performed on blood, either unsorted or a sorted T cell fraction (not recorded which). This TCR was sampled from a human donor who was either an allogeneic HSCT recipient or a stem cell or donor lymphocyte infusion donor (not recorded which). It is not recorded whose cells these are; they may come from a transplant donor.

The CDR3 sequence: CASSFSLAYEQYF. The CDR3 nucleotides are TGTGCCAGCAGTTTCTCCCTTGCTTACGAGCAGTACTTC. The rearrangement links TRBV12-3 or TRBV12-4 to TRBJ2-7; D is undetermined. Trimming left V 3 bases short and J 4 bases short, with 10 bases between. CDR3 size: 13 residues.